The rows below give T cell receptor beta chains drawn from one sample of a study of T cell responses to AZD1222 COVID-19 vaccine. The protocol was immunoSEQ multiplex PCR, while the TCRdb copy is restricted to in-frame clones and leaves out a portion. The repertoire consists of 95,000 to 110,000 clones, with 90% to 95% occurring once and the leading ten covering 35% to 50%. The sequencing here drew on peripheral blood, taken on day 0 of AZD1222 vaccination. These receptors were obtained from an adult in good health. Each CDR3 is given with its conserved first and last residue. Fields, in order: clone size, V gene, J gene, D gene, CDR3 DNA, CDR3 protein. A D gene is named only where the DNA matches it firmly. A clone size is listed for some rows: how often the clone was seen (once, few, many), or a class if it is expanded.

clone size: -; V gene: TRBV6-6; J gene: TRBJ2-1; D gene: -; CDR3 DNA: TGTGCCAGCAGTCCGCCCGTCAACCGTATCTCCTACAATGAGCAGTTCTTC; CDR3 protein: CASSPPVNRISYNEQFF
clone size: -; V gene: TRBV21-1; J gene: TRBJ2-7; D gene: -; CDR3 DNA: TGTGCCAGCAGCAAAGATGATCGGCAGTTAACCTACGAGCAGTACTTC; CDR3 protein: CASSKDDRQLTYEQYF
clone size: -; V gene: TRBV18; J gene: TRBJ2-5; D gene: -; CDR3 DNA: TGTGCCAGCTCACAGGGGGTCCAAGAGACCCAGTACTTC; CDR3 protein: CASSQGVQETQYF
clone size: medium-sized; V gene: TRBV7-9; J gene: TRBJ2-3; D gene: TRBD2; CDR3 DNA: TGTGCCAGCAGCGGGCAATGGACTAGCGGTTCCACAGATACGCAGTATTTT; CDR3 protein: CASSGQWTSGSTDTQYF
clone size: -; V gene: TRBV7-2; J gene: TRBJ2-3; D gene: -; CDR3 DNA: TGTGCCAGCTCCTCGGCTAGCACAGATACGCAGTATTTT; CDR3 protein: CASSSASTDTQYF
clone size: -; V gene: TRBV6-5; J gene: TRBJ2-3; D gene: -; CDR3 DNA: TGTGCCAGCCGGGTACCTCCCACAGATACGCAGTATTTT; CDR3 protein: CASRVPPTDTQYF
clone size: -; V gene: TRBV5-4; J gene: TRBJ2-7; D gene: TRBD2; CDR3 DNA: TGTGCCAGCAGCTTGCGGGGGGGCTCCTACGAGCAGTACTTC; CDR3 protein: CASSLRGGSYEQYF
clone size: -; V gene: TRBV30; J gene: TRBJ2-3; D gene: -; CDR3 DNA: TGTGCCTGGAGTCGGGACTTTGATACGCAGTATTTT; CDR3 protein: CAWSRDFDTQYF
clone size: -; V gene: TRBV13; J gene: TRBJ2-7; D gene: TRBD2; CDR3 DNA: TGTGCCAGCAGCTTAAGCGGGAGCTCCTACGAGCAGTACTTC; CDR3 protein: CASSLSGSSYEQYF
clone size: -; V gene: TRBV6-5; J gene: TRBJ1-6; D gene: TRBD1; CDR3 DNA: TGTGCCAGCACGAGAGGGGGCTTACCCCTCCACTTT; CDR3 protein: CASTRGGLPLHF
clone size: -; V gene: TRBV27; J gene: TRBJ1-2; D gene: -; CDR3 DNA: TGTGCCAGCAGTTCCAGACAGCTCGCTAACTATGGCTACACCTTC; CDR3 protein: CASSSRQLANYGYTF
clone size: -; V gene: TRBV28; J gene: TRBJ2-7; D gene: -; CDR3 DNA: TGTGCCAGCAGCCTGTCTATGGGCGAGCAGTACTTC; CDR3 protein: CASSLSMGEQYF
clone size: -; V gene: TRBV7-2; J gene: TRBJ2-7; D gene: TRBD1; CDR3 DNA: TGTGCCAGCAGCTTCGGACAGGGGTACGAGCAGTACTTC; CDR3 protein: CASSFGQGYEQYF
clone size: once; V gene: TRBV18; J gene: TRBJ2-7; D gene: -; CDR3 DNA: TGTGCCAGCTCACCCACCTACCGAGACGAGCAGTACTTC; CDR3 protein: CASSPTYRDEQYF
clone size: -; V gene: TRBV7-2; J gene: TRBJ2-1; D gene: -; CDR3 DNA: TGTGCCAGCAGCTTAGGGGGGGCTAATGAGCAGTTCTTC; CDR3 protein: CASSLGGANEQFF
clone size: few; V gene: TRBV4-3; J gene: TRBJ2-7; D gene: -; CDR3 DNA: TGCGCCAGCAGCCAAGACCGTGCGGGACCTCGACAAAGGGAGCAGTACTTC; CDR3 protein: CASSQDRAGPRQREQYF
clone size: -; V gene: TRBV27; J gene: TRBJ2-6; D gene: -; CDR3 DNA: TGTGCCAGCAGTTTATCTGGGGCCAACGTCCTGACTTTC; CDR3 protein: CASSLSGANVLTF
clone size: -; V gene: TRBV5-1; J gene: TRBJ2-1; D gene: TRBD2; CDR3 DNA: TGCGCCAGCAGCTTGGGAAGCCTGCGGGAGACGAAGGGTGAGCAGTTCTTC; CDR3 protein: CASSLGSLRETKGEQFF
clone size: -; V gene: TRBV11-2; J gene: TRBJ1-4; D gene: TRBD1; CDR3 DNA: TGTGCCAGCAGCCCACTGGACAGGGGGAATGAAAAACTGTTTTTT; CDR3 protein: CASSPLDRGNEKLFF
clone size: -; V gene: TRBV27; J gene: TRBJ2-2; D gene: TRBD1; CDR3 DNA: TGTGCCAGCAGTCCCAGGGGACAGCGGAACACCGGGGAGCTGTTTTTT; CDR3 protein: CASSPRGQRNTGELFF
clone size: -; V gene: TRBV30; J gene: TRBJ1-2; D gene: TRBD1; CDR3 DNA: TGTGCCTGGAGTGCCGACAGGGGGCCCCACACCTTC; CDR3 protein: CAWSADRGPHTF
clone size: -; V gene: TRBV9; J gene: TRBJ1-1; D gene: -; CDR3 DNA: TGTGCCAGCAGCGTAGGGGGGGACGGCACTGAAGCTTTCTTT; CDR3 protein: CASSVGGDGTEAFF
clone size: -; V gene: TRBV5-4; J gene: TRBJ2-3; D gene: -; CDR3 DNA: TGTGCCAGCAGCTTGACGCGCGGAGGGCTTGGGAGCGATACGCAGTATTTT; CDR3 protein: CASSLTRGGLGSDTQYF
clone size: -; V gene: TRBV5-4; J gene: TRBJ2-7; D gene: -; CDR3 DNA: TGTGCCAGCAGCTTGGGCGGTTCCTCCTACGAGCAGTACTTC; CDR3 protein: CASSLGGSSYEQYF
clone size: once; V gene: TRBV7-3; J gene: TRBJ1-6; D gene: -; CDR3 DNA: TGTGCCAGCAGCCTCGGGACGACCGGTTCACCCCTCCACTTT; CDR3 protein: CASSLGTTGSPLHF